This T cell receptor beta chain appears in the sequencing data of a study of blood T cell repertoires in COVID-19. Study-wide context: From the United States, Italy and Spain came samples of acute and convalescent COVID-19. PBMCs, B-cell-depleted T cells, or T cells provided the cDNA or gDNA that made up the material.

As handled by the study authors: Nucleated cell counts were estimated from reference gene primer amplification. Only in-frame clones appear in the TCRdb table, and some are missing; sequencing was by immunoSEQ multiplex PCR. V and J calls and clone size come straight from that table; D and trimming were deduced from the DNA. The repertoire holds roughly 70,000 clones, about 92% seen once, with 1.3% to 1.5% in the top ten. The V and J ends lost 6 bases and 9 bases respectively, with 15 bases between them. This CDR3 is 14 amino acids long. Germline V gene lookup returns CDR1 SGHVS and CDR2 FNYEAQ. The clonotype was recovered from a man between 45 and 60 years old with acute or convalescent COVID-19. The source material was peripheral blood. The chain joins TRBV7-6 to TRBJ1-6; tentatively, D is TRBD1 (5 bases). The CDR3 region is CASSPGPGGSPLHF. CDR3 nucleotides: TGTGCCAGCAGTCCGGGACCCGGGGGTTCACCCCTCCACTTT.